The sequence of this T cell receptor (beta chain) was determined in a study of blood T cell repertoires in COVID-19. At the level of the study: There were acute and convalescent COVID-19 samples, and they came from the United States, Italy and Spain.

With respect to this clone: Other DNA sequences from this sample encode an identical CDR3 as well.

In the study's own analysis: Researchers report that nucleated cell counts were estimated from reference gene primer amplification. Profiled with immunoSEQ multiplex PCR; TCRdb holds only in-frame clones, not every one. V, J and clone size are those of that table, while D and trimming were read from the DNA. The profile covers approximately 170,000 clones, with approximately 80% appearing a single time and 5% to 6% taken by the ten largest. Which cohort a participant joined came from the clinical history participants gave. Cohort 3 recovery required two negative PCRs, clearance, or symptom resolution. The CDR3 spans 17 residues. With V trimmed by 3 bases and J by 1 base, 11 bases remained unmatched. CDR1 and CDR2 (germline): SGDLS, YYNGEE.

The chain joins TRBV9 to TRBJ2-5, with 8 bases aligning to TRBD2. The TCR originated in a man in his forties who had recovered from COVID-19. Sequenced: PBMCs or T cells enriched from blood (not recorded which). DNA of the CDR3: TGTGCCAGCAGCGAGGGTCGGATCGGGGGGGGCCAAGAGACCCAGTACTTC. Amino acid sequence: CASSEGRIGGGQETQYF.